These 12 T cell receptor beta chains were sequenced from one sample in a study of sequential checkpoint blockade in melanoma (dated by TCRdb to the late 2010s). Receptor libraries were prepared by the immunoSEQ multiplex PCR assay. TCRdb re-hosts the immuneACCESS table, in-frame sequences only. Its copies lack some clones; in the studies checked, an unresolved V gene accounts for under half of them, and the cause for the rest is not known. This sample lists 15,000 or so clones; approximately 52% were detected once. Around 15% of the sample belongs to the ten largest clones. The treatment or condition label on this specimen signifies: randomized to nivolumab then ipilimumab (arm A) or the reverse (arm B). This sample comprised CD8+ T cells sorted from blood (inferred from file names), obtained from a patient given nivolumab and ipilimumab in sequence. The origin of the receptors is a human donor with melanoma.

Note on this clone: Other DNA sequences in the same sample also yield this CDR3. The gene calls are TRBV5-1 and TRBJ2-7; 8 nucleotides match TRBD2. V shed 0 bases and J 3 bases; nucleotides not matched to a gene: 8. Germline V lookup: CDR1 SGHRS, CDR2 YFSETQ. This CDR3 has 16 residues. CDR3 in amino acids: CASSLAGTSGGYEQYF. DNA for the CDR3: TGCGCCAGCAGCTTGGCCGGGACTAGTGGTGGCTACGAGCAGTACTTC.

This clone was observed a handful of times. V gene TRBV27 combines with J gene TRBJ2-1, with 7 bases matching TRBD2. The CDR3 covers 16 residues. J gave up 2 bases and V 4 bases, and 8 bases lay outside the gene matches. The germline V gene encodes CDR1 MNHEY and CDR2 SMNVEV (reference sequence). The chain's CDR3 is CASSSSLGLAYNEQFF. CDR3 DNA: TGTGCCAGCAGTTCCTCTCTCGGACTAGCCTACAATGAGCAGTTCTTC.

By share of the sample, this clone is medium-sized. This chain links TRBV7-8 with TRBJ2-7, with a tentative D call TRBD1 (6 bases). Trimming removed 5 bases from V and 7 bases from J, with 18 bases in between. Germline CDR1 reads SGHVS; CDR2 reads FQNEAQ. CDR3 length: 14 residues. DNA of the CDR3: TGTGCCAGCAGCCCAAATACAGGGAGCTGGGAGCAGTACTTC. Translation gives CASSPNTGSWEQYF.

This rearrangement joins TRBV7-9 to TRBJ2-7; perhaps TRBD2 as D (6 bases). The germline V and J ends were trimmed by 4 bases and 2 bases, with 12 bases remaining between them. This CDR3 contains 14 residues. The germline V gene has CDR1 SEHNR and CDR2 FQNEAQ (reference sequence). The CDR3 DNA follows: TGTGCCAGCAGCTCGCGGGGCTCAACCTACGAGCAGTACTTC. This gives the protein CASSSRGSTYEQYF.

This clone was found a few times. The CDR3, as DNA: TGTGCCAGCAGTTTAGACAGGGGTTACTCACCCCTCCACTTT. This encodes CASSLDRGYSPLHF. The chain has TRBV27 and TRBJ1-6; 8 bases line up with TRBD1. Germline V gene data show CDR1 as MNHEY and CDR2 as SMNVEV (reference sequence). The V and J ends lost 2 bases and 10 bases, in that order; junction bases with no gene match: 4. The CDR3 runs to 14 residues.

The chain recombines TRBV5-1 with TRBJ1-1, with D unresolved. The V end was cut by 4 bases, the J end by 0 bases, with 13 bases between. Germline CDR1 SGHRS, CDR2 YFSETQ. The CDR3 runs 15 residues. The chain's CDR3 is CASSPSVQMNTEAFF. CDR3 nucleotide sequence: TGCGCCAGCAGCCCTTCGGTACAGATGAACACTGAAGCTTTCTTT.

The table lists this clone with a few counts. CDR3 loop: CASSGGPSLAYEQYF. CDR3 coding DNA: TGTGCCAGCAGCGGAGGGCCCTCTTTAGCCTACGAGCAGTACTTC. The rearrangement joins TRBV5-4 to TRBJ2-7, with TRBD2 as a possible D gene (6 bases). This CDR3 contains 15 residues. From germline, CDR1 is SGHNT and CDR2 YYREEE (reference sequence). V lost 4 bases, J lost 2 bases, and 16 bases lay in between.

The chain combines TRBV4-2 with TRBJ2-7; D is perhaps TRBD2 (6 bases). The CDR3 length is 16 residues. Germline values: CDR1 LGHNA, CDR2 YNFKEQ. Deletions cut 1 base from V and 3 bases from J, with 16 bases between. The CDR3 spells CASSQGGLGGIYEQYF. In nucleotides, the CDR3 is TGTGCCAGCAGCCAAGGTGGCCTTGGAGGGATCTACGAGCAGTACTTC.

The genes are TRBV5-4 and TRBJ1-1; no definite D call. The germline V gene encodes CDR1 SGHNT and CDR2 YYREEE (reference sequence). The CDR3 runs to 12 residues. V was shortened by 1 base and J by 2 bases, with 3 bases between the two germline ends. The CDR3 coding sequence is TGTGCCAGCAGCTTGCTAAACACTGAAGCTTTCTTT. It encodes CASSLLNTEAFF. The full variable domain, in which reference TRBV5-4 and TRBJ1-1 provide the parts outside the CDR3, is ETGVTQSPTHLIKTRGQQVTLRCSSQSGHNTVSWYQQALGQGPQFIFQYYREEENGRGNFPPRFSGLQFPNYSSELNVNALELDDSALYLCASSLLNTEAFFGQGTRLTVV.

This chain links TRBV27 with TRBJ2-3, with TRBD2 matching over 12 bases. The CDR3 contains 18 residues. The V gene's germline CDR1 is MNHEY and CDR2 SMNVEV (reference sequence). The V gene end was trimmed by 0 bases and the J gene end by 0 bases; junction bases not matched to a gene: 4. The CDR3, as DNA: TGTGCCAGCAGTTTATCTAGGACTAGCGGGGCTAGCACAGATACGCAGTATTTT. This encodes CASSLSRTSGASTDTQYF.

J is TRBJ2-1 and V is TRBV19; D is possibly TRBD2 (5 bases). The V gene lost 5 bases and the J gene lost 8 bases, with 10 bases spanning the gap. Germline-derived CDR1 and CDR2 are LNHDA and SQIVND (reference sequence). CDR3 size: 12 residues. CDR3 loop: CASSFYSDEQFF. Written as DNA, the CDR3 is TGTGCCAGTAGTTTCTATAGCGATGAGCAGTTCTTC.

V gene TRBV6-4 combines with J gene TRBJ1-1; TRBD1 matches 8 bases. Germline V gives CDR1 MRHNA, CDR2 SNTAGT. The CDR3 runs 16 residues. V lost 5 bases to trimming and J lost 2 bases; unmatched junction nucleotides: 10. This CDR3 reads CASSTGQGLINTEAFF. DNA for the CDR3: TGTGCCAGCAGTACCGGACAGGGTTTGATTAACACTGAAGCTTTCTTT.